This paragraph reports one T cell receptor (beta chain). Its antigen is unknown. TCRdb re-analysed the 5' RACE reads in MiXCR, keeping a single row per CDR3 protein. This table has around 1,500 distinct CDR3 sequences, 8% to 10% appearing once. This record comes from a study of spatial heterogeneity in lung cancer. The overall study: An average of more than ten raw reads was observed per unique TCR and UMI combination.

Regarding time point: sample taken at primary tumor resection. The donors comprised 70 to 85 untreated early-stage non-small cell lung cancer patients. Unsorted whole RNA samples from tumor, nontumor lung or frozen PBMC were sequenced. Germline CDR1 reads MNHEY; CDR2 reads SVGEGT. Trimming shortened V by 4 bases and J by 1 base, and 8 bases separated the two germline ends. CDR3 length: 14 amino acids. Study-level results: Within tumors, counts of expanded alpha and beta TCRs tracked tumor mutation counts. The estimated TCR-seq coverage of tumor T cells amounted to approximately 7% when looking at alpha chains and approximately 12% when looking at beta chains.

The chain joins TRBV6-2 or TRBV6-3 to TRBJ2-1, with D hard to call. The sample in question was lung tumor tissue, obtained at surgery. The TCR sequence derives from a female donor with early-stage non-small cell lung cancer. The CDR3 spells CASSLDPSYNEQFF. The CDR3 DNA is TGTGCCAGCAGTTTAGACCCTTCCTACAATGAGCAGTTCTTC.